Listed below are T cell receptor beta chains from one sample, sequenced in a study of cytomegalovirus exposure and HLA in healthy donors. TCRdb's table, derived via immunoSEQ multiplex PCR, lists solely in-frame clones and lacks some. The sample includes roughly 97,000 clones, roughly four fifths of them seen just once. Sequencing input: PBMCs. These receptors all come from a man aged 40-49 years in good health and CMV-seropositive. Each CDR3 is given with its conserved first and last residue. The D gene is left open where the match is weak. Clone size is not always given. Where it is, it says once, few, many or a class for expanded clones.

D gene	J gene	V gene	clone size	CDR3 protein	CDR3 DNA
TRBD2	TRBJ2-2	TRBV14	NA	CASSRGGTTNTGELFF	TGTGCCAGCAGCCGAGGCGGGACTACGAACACCGGGGAGCTGTTTTTT
NA	TRBJ1-1	TRBV5-8	NA	CASSFGRLDTEAFF	TGTGCCAGCAGCTTCGGTCGGTTGGACACTGAAGCTTTCTTT
NA	TRBJ1-1	TRBV2	NA	CASSPGQGLSVNTEAFF	TGTGCCAGCAGCCCGGGGCAGGGGCTGTCCGTGAACACTGAAGCTTTCTTT
TRBD2	TRBJ2-1	TRBV11-2	NA	CASSYLAGAYNEQFF	TGTGCCAGCAGCTACCTAGCGGGGGCCTACAATGAGCAGTTCTTC
NA	TRBJ2-7	TRBV7-2	NA	CASSPLLAGEQYF	TGTGCCAGCAGCCCGTTGCTAGCTGGGGAGCAGTACTTC
NA	TRBJ2-2	TRBV5-1	NA	CASSPITTNTGELFF	TGCGCCAGCAGCCCGATTACGACAAACACCGGGGAGCTGTTTTTT
NA	TRBJ1-1	TRBV20-1	NA	CSLNTEAFF	TGCAGTCTTAACACTGAAGCTTTCTTT
TRBD1	TRBJ1-1	TRBV9	NA	CASSVTGGRTEAFF	TGTGCCAGCAGCGTTACAGGGGGACGGACTGAAGCTTTCTTT
TRBD1	TRBJ2-7	TRBV5-6	NA	CASSYRDSPYEQYF	TGTGCCAGCAGTTACCGGGACAGTCCCTACGAGCAGTACTTC
NA	TRBJ2-5	TRBV27	once	CASSFAGQETQYF	TGTGCCAGCAGTTTCGCAGGGCAAGAGACCCAGTACTTC
TRBD2	TRBJ2-5	TRBV12-5	NA	CASGRGTSGSRETQYF	TGTGCTAGTGGCAGAGGGACTAGCGGGAGCCGGGAGACCCAGTACTTC
NA	TRBJ2-7	TRBV4-2	NA	CASSRLQGYEQYF	TGTGCCAGCAGCCGCCTACAGGGCTACGAGCAGTACTTC
TRBD2	TRBJ2-3	TRBV2	NA	CASSRTSGGDANTDTQYF	TGTGCCAGCAGTAGGACTAGCGGGGGTGATGCGAACACAGATACGCAGTATTTT
NA	TRBJ2-6	TRBV27	NA	CASSLEGQGANVLTF	TGTGCCAGCAGTTTGGAGGGGCAAGGGGCCAACGTCCTGACTTTC
NA	TRBJ1-1	TRBV30	once	CACCGGAEAFF	TGTGCCTGCTGCGGCGGGGCTGAAGCTTTCTTT
NA	TRBJ2-7	TRBV5-6	NA	CASSLPVTYEQYF	TGTGCCAGCAGCCTTCCTGTTACCTACGAGCAGTACTTC
TRBD2	TRBJ2-2	TRBV6-1	once	CASSDGGLAVSGELFF	TGTGCCAGCAGTGATGGGGGACTAGCGGTATCCGGGGAGCTGTTTTTT
TRBD1	TRBJ1-5	TRBV18	NA	CASSPGTGGGQPQHF	TGTGCCAGCTCACCTGGGACAGGGGGCGGGCAGCCCCAGCATTTT
NA	TRBJ1-5	TRBV9	NA	CASSVGASGAGDQPQHF	TGTGCCAGCAGCGTAGGGGCCTCAGGGGCGGGGGATCAGCCCCAGCATTTT
TRBD1	TRBJ1-1	TRBV6-4	NA	CASSDPGQGGTEAFF	TGTGCCAGCAGTGACCCGGGACAGGGAGGGACTGAAGCTTTCTTT
NA	TRBJ2-1	TRBV19	NA	CASSIGSGTHISNEQFF	TGTGCCAGTAGTATCGGGAGTGGGACTCACATAAGCAATGAGCAGTTCTTC
NA	TRBJ1-5	TRBV28	NA	CASSAGGARNQPQHF	TGTGCCAGCAGTGCCGGCGGGGCGAGGAATCAGCCCCAGCATTTT
TRBD2	TRBJ2-5	TRBV5-1	NA	CASSSTSGETQYF	TGCGCCAGCAGCTCTACTAGCGGAGAGACCCAGTACTTC
NA	TRBJ2-1	TRBV5-1	few	CASSSSGTALYNEQFF	TGCGCCAGCAGCTCGTCCGGGACTGCGCTCTACAATGAGCAGTTCTTC
NA	TRBJ2-7	TRBV6-5	few	CASSYTSGPYEQYF	TGTGCCAGCAGTTACACCAGCGGCCCCTACGAGCAGTACTTC
NA	TRBJ1-1	TRBV5-1	once	CASSLGGGKNTEAFF	TGCGCCAGCAGCTTGGGGGGAGGGAAGAACACTGAAGCTTTCTTT
NA	TRBJ2-3	TRBV10-3	NA	CAISDWDTPDTQYF	TGTGCCATCAGTGATTGGGACACCCCAGATACGCAGTATTTT
TRBD1	TRBJ2-1	TRBV30	NA	CAWRGQGAYNEQFF	TGTGCCTGGAGGGGACAGGGGGCTTACAATGAGCAGTTCTTC
TRBD1	TRBJ2-1	TRBV15	NA	CATSRFLQGAVGEQFF	TGTGCCACCAGCAGGTTTTTGCAGGGGGCTGTGGGTGAGCAGTTCTTC
TRBD1	TRBJ2-3	TRBV19	few	CASSILTGEEDTQYF	TGTGCCAGTAGTATCTTGACAGGGGAGGAAGATACGCAGTATTTT
NA	TRBJ1-1	TRBV6-5	NA	CASSYSEGTEAFF	TGTGCCAGCAGTTACTCTGAGGGAACTGAAGCTTTCTTT
NA	TRBJ2-5	TRBV5-1	NA	CASSLATGGGETQYF	TGCGCCAGCAGCTTGGCAACTGGAGGTGGGGAGACCCAGTACTTC
TRBD1	TRBJ1-3	TRBV5-4	NA	CASSQDRGSGNTIYF	TGTGCCAGCAGCCAGGACAGGGGCTCTGGAAACACCATATATTTT
TRBD2	TRBJ2-5	TRBV5-4	NA	CASSLKGLAGGETQYF	TGTGCCAGCAGCTTGAAGGGACTAGCGGGAGGTGAGACCCAGTACTTC
TRBD1	TRBJ2-2	TRBV5-1	NA	CASSSRQGAITGELFF	TGCGCCAGCAGCTCTAGACAGGGGGCGATTACCGGGGAGCTGTTTTTT
TRBD2	TRBJ2-1	TRBV7-9	NA	CDSSLIGGGSNEQFF	TGTGACAGCAGCTTAATTGGCGGGGGTAGCAATGAGCAGTTCTTC
TRBD1	TRBJ1-2	TRBV7-3	NA	CASSNTPGQDYGYTF	TGTGCCAGCAGTAATACTCCGGGACAGGACTATGGCTACACCTTC
NA	TRBJ1-5	TRBV5-1	NA	CASSLEGAGYQPQHF	TGCGCCAGCAGCTTGGAAGGGGCCGGGTATCAGCCCCAGCATTTT
NA	TRBJ2-1	TRBV9	NA	CASSPLGSSYNEQFF	TGTGCCAGCAGCCCCCTCGGGAGCTCCTACAATGAGCAGTTCTTC
NA	TRBJ2-7	TRBV7-8	few	CASTLLRDSYEQYF	TGTGCCAGCACCCTCTTGAGGGATTCCTACGAGCAGTACTTC
TRBD2	TRBJ2-3	TRBV6-5	once	CASSKGTSSQYF	TGTGCCAGCAGTAAAGGGACTAGCTCGCAGTATTTT
NA	TRBJ2-7	TRBV4-1	NA	CASSQGQGTYEQYF	TGCGCCAGCAGCCAAGGGCAGGGGACCTACGAGCAGTACTTC
TRBD1	TRBJ1-2	TRBV5-1	few	CASSQGTGSYYGYTF	TGCGCCAGCAGCCAGGGGACAGGGTCTTACTATGGCTACACCTTC
NA	TRBJ1-2	TRBV6-6	NA	CASSYSDSRSILYTF	TGTGCCAGCAGTTACTCCGACAGCCGGTCTATTTTGTACACCTTC
NA	TRBJ1-2	TRBV14	once	CASSQGFGDQGGYTF	TGTGCCAGCAGCCAAGGATTTGGGGATCAGGGTGGCTACACCTTC
TRBD1	TRBJ1-2	TRBV11-3	few	CASSVRTGINYGYTF	TGTGCCAGCAGCGTCCGGACAGGAATTAACTATGGCTACACCTTC